This note documents a single T cell receptor beta chain sequence. These data are taken from a study of control samples from healthy donors and cancer patients. Sequencing was performed with immunoSEQ multiplex PCR; in TCRdb, only in-frame clones are kept and a portion is missing. The table has thousands of clones, roughly 77% seen once. With V trimmed by 7 bases and J by 1 base, 3 bases remained unmatched. Looked up from germline, CDR1 is MNHEY and CDR2 is SVGAGI. This CDR3 spans 15 amino acids. The chain recombines TRBV6-5 with TRBJ1-6, with 8 bases aligning to TRBD1. The sequence was collected from a female donor with melanoma. The sequencing sample was made of formalin-fixed, paraffin-embedded tissue. CDR3 sequence: CASTDRVSYNSPLHF. CDR3 DNA sequence: TGTGCCAGCACGGACAGGGTGTCCTATAATTCACCCCTCCACTTT.